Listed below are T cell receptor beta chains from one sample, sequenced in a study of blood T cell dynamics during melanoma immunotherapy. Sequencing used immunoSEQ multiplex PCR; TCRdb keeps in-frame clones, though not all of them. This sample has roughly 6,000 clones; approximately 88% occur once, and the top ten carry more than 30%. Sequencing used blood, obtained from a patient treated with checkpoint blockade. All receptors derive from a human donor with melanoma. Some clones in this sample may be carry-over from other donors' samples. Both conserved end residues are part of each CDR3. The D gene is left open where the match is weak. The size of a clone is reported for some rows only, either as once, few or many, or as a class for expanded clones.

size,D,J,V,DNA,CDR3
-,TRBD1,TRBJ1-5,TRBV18,TGTGCCAGCTCACGGGACAGTACTCAGCCCCAGCATTTT,CASSRDSTQPQHF
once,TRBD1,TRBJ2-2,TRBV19,TGTGCCAGTAGTGATTCAGGAAGGGGGCCGGGCACCGGGGAGCTGTTTTTT,CASSDSGRGPGTGELFF
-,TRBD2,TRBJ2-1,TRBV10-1,TGCGCCAGCAGTGAGTCCTTTCGCCCGGGGGGAGAGCAGTTCTTC,CASSESFRPGGEQFF
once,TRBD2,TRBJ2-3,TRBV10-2,TGCGCCACTCAGCGGGGGGGCACAGATACGCAGTATTTT,CATQRGGTDTQYF
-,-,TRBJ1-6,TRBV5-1,TGCGCCAGCAGCTTGTCTGGGACCCTCCACTTT,CASSLSGTLHF
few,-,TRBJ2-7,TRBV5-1,TGCGCCAGCAGCCAGGCGGGGCAGGGAAATGAAGAGCAGTACTTC,CASSQAGQGNEEQYF
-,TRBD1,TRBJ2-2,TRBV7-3,TGTGCCAGCAGCCGCCACGGACAGGGGGACACCGGGGAGCTGTTTTTT,CASSRHGQGDTGELFF
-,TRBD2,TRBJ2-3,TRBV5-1,TGCGCCAGCAGCTCACTAGCGACCGTTAGCACAGATACGCAGTATTTT,CASSSLATVSTDTQYF
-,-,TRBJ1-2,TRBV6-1,TGTGCCATCAGTGAGTCCACAGGAAAATATAACTATGGCTACACCTTC,CAISESTGKYNYGYTF
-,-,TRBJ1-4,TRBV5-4,TGTGCCAGCAGCTTGCCCGGGCTTGAGAATGAAAAACTGTTTTTT,CASSLPGLENEKLFF
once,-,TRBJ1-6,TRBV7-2,TGTGCCAGCAGCTTAGTTCCAAAAAGGGCAGATAATTCACCCCTCCACTTT,CASSLVPKRADNSPLHF
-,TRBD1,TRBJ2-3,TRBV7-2,TGTGCCAGCAGCCCCCGACAGGGGTGGGGCACAGATACGCAGTATTTT,CASSPRQGWGTDTQYF
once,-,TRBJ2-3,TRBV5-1,TGCGCCAGCAGCTTGGTGGCTAGCGAGGATACGCAGTATTTT,CASSLVASEDTQYF
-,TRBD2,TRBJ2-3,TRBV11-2,TGTGCCAGCAGCCTGAGCGGGGGGGCCACAGATACGCAGTATTTT,CASSLSGGATDTQYF
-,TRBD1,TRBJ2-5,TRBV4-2,TGTGCCAGCAGCCAAGACAGGGGGCAACAAGAGACCCAGTACTTC,CASSQDRGQQETQYF
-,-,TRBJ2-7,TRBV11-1,TGTGCCAGCAGCCCCCGGATCGGGAACTACGAGCAGTACTTC,CASSPRIGNYEQYF
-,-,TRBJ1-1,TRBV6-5,TGTGCCAGCAGTCCCTCGGGGGGGACTGAAGCTTTCTTT,CASSPSGGTEAFF
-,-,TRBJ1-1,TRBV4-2,TGTGCCAGCAGCCAAGACCTCAGGGGTTACACTGAAGCTTTCTTT,CASSQDLRGYTEAFF
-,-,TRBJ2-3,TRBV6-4,TGTGCCAGCAGTCCAGACAGAACAGATACGCAGTATTTT,CASSPDRTDTQYF
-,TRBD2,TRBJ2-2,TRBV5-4,TGTGCCAGCAGCCCCGTTGATAGCGGGATCACCGGGGAGCTGTTTTTT,CASSPVDSGITGELFF
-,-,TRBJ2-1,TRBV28,TGTGCCAGCAGTTTCCAGGGTAGCTCCTACAATGAGCAGTTCTTC,CASSFQGSSYNEQFF
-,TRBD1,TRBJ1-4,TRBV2,TGTGCCAGCAGTGTAGGACAGGCTCCCGCGATGAGTGGACTGTTTTTT,CASSVGQAPAMSGLFF
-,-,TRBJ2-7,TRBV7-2,TGTGCCAGCAGCTTAGCTTCGGGTTCCTACGAGCAGTACTTC,CASSLASGSYEQYF
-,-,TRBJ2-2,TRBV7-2,TGTGCCAGCAGCTTTGTCGGGGGTACGAACACCGGGGAGCTGTTTTTT,CASSFVGGTNTGELFF
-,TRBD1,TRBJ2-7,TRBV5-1,TGCGCCAGCAGCTCGTCGGGACAGTCCTACGAGCAGTACTTC,CASSSSGQSYEQYF
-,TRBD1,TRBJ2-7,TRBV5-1,TGCGCCAGCACCGATGTGGGCGGCAGGGGGTACTACGAGCAGTACTTC,CASTDVGGRGYYEQYF
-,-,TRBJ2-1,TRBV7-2,TGTGCCAGCAGCCCACCAGTCCAGGAGCAGTTCTTC,CASSPPVQEQFF
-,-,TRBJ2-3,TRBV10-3,TGTGCCATCAGTCCCGGAGGGGGGGCCTCGACAGATACGCAGTATTTT,CAISPGGGASTDTQYF
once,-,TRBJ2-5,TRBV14,TGTGCCAGCAGCCCACGGTTGGACTACCAAGAGACCCAGTACTTC,CASSPRLDYQETQYF
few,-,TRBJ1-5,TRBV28,TGTGCCAGCACCCTGGGTGGGGGACGCCAGCATTTT,CASTLGGGRQHF
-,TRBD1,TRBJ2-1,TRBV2,TGTGCCAGCAGCCCGACAGGGCTCTACAATGAGCAGTTCTTC,CASSPTGLYNEQFF
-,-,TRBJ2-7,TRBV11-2,TGTGCCAGCAGCTTAGGGGGAGGCCCCTACGAGCAGTACTTC,CASSLGGGPYEQYF
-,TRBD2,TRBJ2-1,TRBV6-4,TGTGCCAGCAGTGACCAGCGGGGGACCGTCAATGAGCAGTTCTTC,CASSDQRGTVNEQFF
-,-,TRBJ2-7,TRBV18,TGTGCCAGCTCACCGAACCCCCCCGATGTCTCCTACGAGCAGTACTTC,CASSPNPPDVSYEQYF
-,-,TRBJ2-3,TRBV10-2,TGCGCCAGCAGTGAGGAGGAGTGGCCCCAAACCTCCGATACGCAGTATTTT,CASSEEEWPQTSDTQYF
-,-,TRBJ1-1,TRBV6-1,TGTGCCAGCAGTGAACTACGGGGACGCATGAACACTGAAGCTTTCTTT,CASSELRGRMNTEAFF
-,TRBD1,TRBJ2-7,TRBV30,TGTGCCTGGACCCAGGCTCTGGACAGGGCGCAGTACTTC,CAWTQALDRAQYF
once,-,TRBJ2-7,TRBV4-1,TGCGCCAGCAGCCAAGAGGCCCCCGGGGACTCCTACGAGCAGTACTTC,CASSQEAPGDSYEQYF
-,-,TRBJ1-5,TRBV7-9,TGTGCCAGCAGCTCACCCGGTGGGGGGCATCAGCCCCAGCATTTT,CASSSPGGGHQPQHF
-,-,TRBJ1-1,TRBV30,TGTGCCTGGAGTCCGTCGTGGGGGATGAACACTGAAGCTTTCTTT,CAWSPSWGMNTEAFF
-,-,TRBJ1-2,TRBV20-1,TGCAGTGCTAGTGAGAATGGCTACACCTTC,CSASENGYTF
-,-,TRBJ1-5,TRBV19,TGTGCCAGTAGTGTGGGTGTCGGTCAGCCCCAGCATTTT,CASSVGVGQPQHF
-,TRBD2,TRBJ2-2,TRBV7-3,TGTGCCAGCAGCCGCGGGGGGACCACCGGGGAGCTGTTTTTT,CASSRGGTTGELFF
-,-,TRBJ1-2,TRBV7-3,TGTGCCAGCAGCTTGGGGGCGGGTGATGGCTACACCTTC,CASSLGAGDGYTF
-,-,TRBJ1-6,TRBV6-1,TGTGCCAGCAGTGAAGCGACTGGGGGAGGTTCACCCCTCCACTTT,CASSEATGGGSPLHF
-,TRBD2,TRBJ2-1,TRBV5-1,TGCGCCAGCAAAGCTAGCGGGAACAATGAGCAGTTCTTC,CASKASGNNEQFF
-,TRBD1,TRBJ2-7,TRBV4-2,TGTGCCAGCAGCCAAGGACAGGGGGACTACGAGCAGTACTTC,CASSQGQGDYEQYF
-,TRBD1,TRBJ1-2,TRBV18,TGTGCCAGCTCACCATTAGCGACAGGGGGCAAGATTGGCTACACCTTC,CASSPLATGGKIGYTF
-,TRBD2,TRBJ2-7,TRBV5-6,TGTGCCAGCAGCTTGGAAACTAGCGGGGGCCTACCAGGGGAGCAGTACTTC,CASSLETSGGLPGEQYF
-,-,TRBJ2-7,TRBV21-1,TGTGCCAGCAGCAAAGCGGGAGGGGCCTCCTACGAGCAGTACTTC,CASSKAGGASYEQYF